This note documents a single T cell receptor (beta chain) sequence. Its antigen remains unknown. These data come from a study of T cell responses to AZD1222 COVID-19 vaccine. Whole-study findings and limits: Baseline antibody screening turned up just a handful of seropositive AZD1222 recipients. Donors skewed white British and female; clonal diversity was possibly underestimated.

This table comes from immunoSEQ multiplex PCR, and its TCRdb copy is limited to in-frame clones, with some not included. The data show about 100,000 clones, with roughly 89% seen just once and 15% to 20% held by the top ten. The ends were cut back, 2 bases at V and 4 bases at J, with 14 bases in the middle. The CDR3 contains 14 residues. The germline gives CDR1 SQVTM, CDR2 ANQGSEA. The sample here was peripheral blood, taken on day 0 of AZD1222 vaccination. The chain has TRBV29-1 and TRBJ1-2, with TRBD1 as a possible D gene (5 bases). The receptor was isolated from an adult in good health. CDR3 nucleotides: TGCAGCGTTGAAATGGGCAGGGACTCCTATGGCTACACCTTC. This translates into CSVEMGRDSYGYTF.